A selection of T cell receptor beta chains follows, all from one sample in a study of vaccination and CD4 T cells after COVID-19. These receptors lack a known antigen. TCRdb called the PCR reads again in MiXCR, with one record for every CDR3 protein. The sample contains nearly 20,000 distinct CDR3 sequences, about 45% of which appear only once. The starting material was CD4+ T cells from blood, cultured in vitro, obtained after SARS-CoV-2 vaccination. These receptors came from a human donor who had recovered from COVID-19. CDR3s include the opening cysteine and the closing phenylalanine or tryptophan. A D gene is named only where the DNA matches it firmly. Part of the rows lack a size; the others show once, few, many or a class for expanded clones.

j_call,v_call,cdr3_length,d_call,clone_size,cdr3_nt,cdr3_aa
TRBJ2-7,TRBV10-2,17,TRBD2,-,TGCGCCAGCAGGGGGGGACTAGCGGGAGGAGTAACCTACGAGCAGTACTTC,CASRGGLAGGVTYEQYF
TRBJ1-6,TRBV7-2,15,-,few,TGTGCCAGCGCCCAGGGTGGCTCCTATAATTCACCCCTCCACTTT,CASAQGGSYNSPLHF
TRBJ2-5,TRBV2,11,-,few,TGTGCCAGCAGTGTTATGTCAGGGGTGTACTTC,CASSVMSGVYF
TRBJ1-1,TRBV19,13,TRBD1,once,TGTGCCAGTAGAGGACAGGGCCAAAGTGAAGCTTTCTTT,CASRGQGQSEAFF
TRBJ2-1,TRBV5-4,14,-,few,TGTGCCAGCAGCAAGGACCAAATCTACAATGAGCAGTTCTTC,CASSKDQIYNEQFF
TRBJ2-5,TRBV6-2/TRBV6-3,15,-,-,TGTGCCAGCAGTTACGGGGCAGGGATACAAGAGACCCAGTACTTC,CASSYGAGIQETQYF
TRBJ2-3,TRBV24-1,15,TRBD1,few,TGTGCCACCAGTGACGGGGACAGGGGGATAGATACGCAGTATTTT,CATSDGDRGIDTQYF
TRBJ1-6,TRBV11-3,15,-,-,TGTGCCAGCAGCTCGGGCAGCCTCTATAATTCACCCCTCCACTTT,CASSSGSLYNSPLHF
TRBJ2-5,TRBV2,13,-,few,TGTGCCAGCAGTGAAAAGGGGTTTGGGACCCAGTACTTC,CASSEKGFGTQYF
TRBJ2-5,TRBV24-1,15,TRBD1,-,TGTGCCACCAGTGGTAGGGACAGCCGATCGGAGACCCAGTACTTC,CATSGRDSRSETQYF
TRBJ2-1,TRBV24-1,16,-,-,TGTGCCACCAGTGACGTGCAGTTTCCCCCGTACAATGAGCAGTTCTTC,CATSDVQFPPYNEQFF
TRBJ2-7,TRBV19,14,TRBD1,-,TGTGCCAGTAGTTCCCGACAGGGTAGGAGCGAGCAGTACTTC,CASSSRQGRSEQYF
TRBJ2-1,TRBV4-1,13,-,-,TGCGCCAGCAGCCAAGATCTCGGGTTCGATGGGTTCTTC,CASSQDLGFDGFF
TRBJ1-5,TRBV28,16,-,few,TGTGCCAGCAGTCTGAGTCCGGGGGTCCGTAATCAGCCCCAGCATTTT,CASSLSPGVRNQPQHF
TRBJ2-2,TRBV24-1,15,-,few,TGTGCCACCAGTGATGGACGGCGGAACACCGGGGAGCTGTTTTTT,CATSDGRRNTGELFF
TRBJ1-1,TRBV19,13,TRBD1,few,TGTGCCAGTATAGGACAGGGGGCCACTGAAGCTTTCTTT,CASIGQGATEAFF
TRBJ2-1,TRBV7-3,15,TRBD1,-,TGTGCCAGCAGCTTAGGGGGGACAGGGGACAATGAGCAGTTCTTC,CASSLGGTGDNEQFF
TRBJ2-7,TRBV24-1,12,TRBD1,few,TGTGCCACCAGCGCAGGGGGCTACGAGCAGTACTTC,CATSAGGYEQYF
TRBJ2-5,TRBV6-1,13,-,few,TGTGCCAGCGACTTTCAGGGTGGAGAGACCCAGTACTTC,CASDFQGGETQYF
TRBJ2-5,TRBV24-1,15,-,-,TGTGCCACCAGTGACTCTCGCATCTTGCAAGAGACCCAGTACTTC,CATSDSRILQETQYF
TRBJ1-5,TRBV10-3,12,-,few,TGTGCCATCAGTGATGGGGAACAGCCCCAGCATTTT,CAISDGEQPQHF
TRBJ1-6,TRBV27,14,-,few,TGTGCCAGCCGAGCCCCCTCACATAATTCACCCCTCCACTTT,CASRAPSHNSPLHF
TRBJ1-6,TRBV9,15,-,-,TGTGCCAGCAGCGGACAGACCCTGGATAATTCACCCCTCCACTTT,CASSGQTLDNSPLHF
TRBJ2-1,TRBV2,16,TRBD2,-,TGTGCCAGCAGGCCTACCTCAGCGGGAGCCTACAATGAGCAGTTCTTC,CASRPTSAGAYNEQFF
TRBJ2-1,TRBV7-9,16,TRBD2,-,TGTGCCAGCAGCCCACCGGGACTAGCGGACTACAATGAGCAGTTCTTC,CASSPPGLADYNEQFF
TRBJ2-1,TRBV19,17,TRBD2,-,TGTGCCAGTAGTATAGGCCTAGCGGGGATGCCCTACAATGAGCAGTTCTTC,CASSIGLAGMPYNEQFF
TRBJ2-2,TRBV11-3,16,-,-,TGTGCCAGCAGCTCGCTCCGGGGGCTGGCCGGCGGAGAGCTGTTTTTT,CASSSLRGLAGGELFF
TRBJ1-2,TRBV7-9,13,TRBD1,-,TGTGCCAGCAGCGAGGGGACAGGGTATGGCTACACCTTC,CASSEGTGYGYTF
TRBJ1-1,TRBV20-1,13,-,-,TGCAGTGCTAGAGTCTCTACGACCGGGACGGCTTTCTTT,CSARVSTTGTAFF
TRBJ1-2,TRBV10-2,11,-,-,TGCGCCAGCAGTGAGTCGGATGGCTACACCTTC,CASSESDGYTF
TRBJ1-2,TRBV25-1,15,-,-,TGTGCCAGCAGTGAATCTACAGGTGCCCAGCGTGGCTACACCTTC,CASSESTGAQRGYTF
TRBJ2-2,TRBV5-6,13,-,few,TGTGCCAGCAGCCTGGGGAGCGCCGGGGAGCTGTTTTTT,CASSLGSAGELFF
TRBJ2-1,TRBV27,13,-,-,TGTGCCAGCAGTTTTCTCACAGACAATGAGCAGTTCTTC,CASSFLTDNEQFF
TRBJ2-5,TRBV28,15,-,once,TGTGCCAGCAGCCGTCTTGATTCCTCCCAAGAGACCCAGTACTTC,CASSRLDSSQETQYF
TRBJ2-7,TRBV12-3/TRBV12-4,16,-,few,TGTGCCAGCAGTCCCGGGGGTGGCACAGGGCTTTACGAGCAGTACTTC,CASSPGGGTGLYEQYF
TRBJ1-2,TRBV28,16,-,few,TGTGCCAGCAGTTCAATTGGGACGGCCGCTAACTATGGCTACACCTTC,CASSSIGTAANYGYTF
TRBJ1-5,TRBV20-1,13,TRBD1,-,TGCAGTGCTGATGACAGGGCGAGTCAGCCCCAGCATTTT,CSADDRASQPQHF
TRBJ2-5,TRBV5-5,16,-,few,TGTGCCAGCAGCTTTGGGTCCGGGACATCCGAAGAGACCCAGTACTTC,CASSFGSGTSEETQYF
TRBJ2-3,TRBV5-4,16,TRBD2,-,TGTGCCAGCAGCATAGCTAGCGGGTACAACACAGATACGCAGTATTTT,CASSIASGYNTDTQYF
TRBJ1-1,TRBV19,14,-,once,TGTGCCAGTAGTATAGATCTTTTTGGAGGGGAAGCTTTCTTT,CASSIDLFGGEAFF
TRBJ2-7,TRBV5-4,13,-,-,TGTGCCAGCAGCGCAAGCCTACAGTACGAGCAGTACTTC,CASSASLQYEQYF
TRBJ1-2,TRBV10-3,13,-,few,TGTGCCATCTACGAGGCAGGGAACTATGGCTACACCTTC,CAIYEAGNYGYTF
TRBJ2-7,TRBV4-2,20,TRBD2,-,TGTGCCAGCAGCCAAGACCATTCCGGGACTAGCGGGGGGGTCGCCTACGAGCAGTACTTC,CASSQDHSGTSGGVAYEQYF
TRBJ2-2,TRBV7-9,12,-,few,TGTGCCAGCAGCTTACGAACCGGGGAGCTGTTTTTT,CASSLRTGELFF
TRBJ2-3,TRBV25-1,14,-,-,TGTGCCAGCAGTCCTGGGTGGAAGACAGATACGCAGTATTTT,CASSPGWKTDTQYF
TRBJ2-5,TRBV11-3,15,-,few,TGTGCCAGCAGCTTTAGTAGCGGCCACCAAGAGACCCAGTACTTC,CASSFSSGHQETQYF
TRBJ1-5,TRBV11-2,16,-,-,TGTGCCAGCAGCTTAGTATGGGGGTATAGCAATCAGCCCCAGCATTTT,CASSLVWGYSNQPQHF
TRBJ1-1,TRBV11-3,14,TRBD1,-,TGTGCCAGCAGCTCGACAGGGGGCTACACTGAAGCTTTCTTT,CASSSTGGYTEAFF
TRBJ1-1,TRBV6-5,16,-,few,TGTGCCAGCAGTTACCCCGTGGGAGGGGAGGACACTGAAGCTTTCTTT,CASSYPVGGEDTEAFF
TRBJ1-3,TRBV28,15,-,few,TGTGCCAGCAGTTTGTCGTCCCCACCTGGAAACACCATATATTTT,CASSLSSPPGNTIYF
TRBJ1-1,TRBV27,11,-,-,TGTGCCAGCAGTCCTCGGGCAGGTTTGATCTTT,CASSPRAGLIF
TRBJ2-3,TRBV29-1,9,-,-,TGCAGCGTCGGACAGACGCAGTATTTT,CSVGQTQYF
TRBJ1-2,TRBV10-3,15,-,-,TGTGCCATCAGGCTACAGGGCGCGGTAACTAGGGGCTACACCTTC,CAIRLQGAVTRGYTF
TRBJ2-4,TRBV24-1,17,-,few,TGTGCCACCAGTGATTCCCATCCGGGCGGGACCCCAAACATTCAGTACTTC,CATSDSHPGGTPNIQYF